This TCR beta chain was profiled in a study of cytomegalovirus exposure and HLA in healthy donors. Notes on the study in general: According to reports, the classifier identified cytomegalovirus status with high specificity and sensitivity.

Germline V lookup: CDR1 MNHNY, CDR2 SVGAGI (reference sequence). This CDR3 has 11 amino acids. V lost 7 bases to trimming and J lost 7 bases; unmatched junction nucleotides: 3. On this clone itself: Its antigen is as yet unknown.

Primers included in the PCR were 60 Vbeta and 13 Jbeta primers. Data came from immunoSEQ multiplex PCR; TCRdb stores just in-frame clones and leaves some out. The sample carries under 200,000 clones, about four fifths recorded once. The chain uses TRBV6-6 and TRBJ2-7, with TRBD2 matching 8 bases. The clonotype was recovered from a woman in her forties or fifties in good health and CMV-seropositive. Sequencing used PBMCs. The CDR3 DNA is TGTGCCAGCACCACGGGGGGGGAGCAGTACTTC. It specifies CASTTGGEQYF.